This is a list of T cell receptor beta chains from one sample in a study of beta chain features in type 1 diabetes. TCRdb keeps only in-frame clones here, not all; method: immunoSEQ multiplex PCR. The sample carries 35,000 or so clones, 64% recorded once. What was sequenced was Tregs from blood. The receptors derive from a woman in her 30s in good health. The CDR3 runs from the conserved cysteine through the conserved F or W. D genes are given only for firm matches. The size entry is marked missing in some rows and otherwise reads once, few, many or a size class.

.	TRBJ2-1	.	TRBV19	TGTGCCAGTAGTATCGGTGCGGGACCGAACAATGAGCAGTTCTTC	CASSIGAGPNNEQFF
.	TRBJ2-1	.	TRBV2	TGTGCCTGCAAGCAAAGGCAAGCGACCTACAATGAGCAGTTCTTC	CACKQRQATYNEQFF
.	TRBJ1-2	.	TRBV18	TGTGCCAGCTCACCAGCCCGAGGAGGGGTCTATGGCTACACCTTC	CASSPARGGVYGYTF
.	TRBJ1-4	.	TRBV12-2	TGTGCAAGTCGCTTAGCACAGGGGGCGTCTAATGAAAAACTGTTTTTT	CASRLAQGASNEKLFF
TRBD2	TRBJ2-1	few	TRBV6-6	TGTGCCAGCAGTCCCAGACTAGCGGGACACAATGAGCAGTTCTTC	CASSPRLAGHNEQFF
.	TRBJ1-5	.	TRBV2	TGTGCCAGCAGTGAATATGGAGTCCCGGGAAATCAGCCCCAGCATTTT	CASSEYGVPGNQPQHF
.	TRBJ2-7	.	TRBV5-4	TGTGCCAGCAGCTTTTTGTCTGGACAGAACTACGAGCAGTACTTC	CASSFLSGQNYEQYF
TRBD2	TRBJ2-1	.	TRBV19	TGTGCCAGTAGTTTTTCCCTAGCGGGGTACAATGAGCAGTTCTTC	CASSFSLAGYNEQFF
.	TRBJ2-7	.	TRBV7-9	TGTGCCAGCAGCCCGTCCGGGATCCTCGTGCGCTACGAGCAGTACTTC	CASSPSGILVRYEQYF
TRBD1	TRBJ2-3	few	TRBV9	TGTGCCAGCAGCCCTCGACAGGGGCGAGGTACAGATACGCAGTATTTT	CASSPRQGRGTDTQYF
TRBD2	TRBJ2-7	.	TRBV19	TGTGCCAGTAGTATGACCGGGACTAGCGAGATCTTTCAGCAGTACTTC	CASSMTGTSEIFQQYF
TRBD1	TRBJ1-2	once	TRBV28	TGTGCCAGCAGTTTAATTCAGGGGGACTATGGCTACACCTTC	CASSLIQGDYGYTF
.	TRBJ1-6	.	TRBV7-9	TGTGCCAGCAGCCCCGCAAGGGGGAAGGATTCACCCCTCCACTTT	CASSPARGKDSPLHF
.	TRBJ1-2	.	TRBV4-1	TGCGCCAGCAGCCAGAGGGAGGGCGAAGAGCATGGCTACACCTTC	CASSQREGEEHGYTF
.	TRBJ2-7	few	TRBV18	TGTGCCAGCTCACCTAGGACAGAGAGCTACGAGCAGTACTTC	CASSPRTESYEQYF
TRBD1	TRBJ2-7	few	TRBV7-2	TGTGCCAGCAGCCGGACAGGGGGCTACGAGCAGTACTTC	CASSRTGGYEQYF
.	TRBJ2-1	few	TRBV5-1	TGCGCCAGCAGCTTGATTCGTCGTGGGAGAGTGGCTGGGGATGAGCAGTTCTTC	CASSLIRRGRVAGDEQFF
TRBD1	TRBJ2-7	once	TRBV6-5	TGTGCCAGCAGTGGGCCCGGGACAGGGACCTACGAGCAGTACTTC	CASSGPGTGTYEQYF
TRBD2	TRBJ2-7	.	TRBV10-3	TGTGCCATCAAGGGCGGGAGTAATCCCAACGAGCAGTACTTC	CAIKGGSNPNEQYF
.	TRBJ1-5	.	TRBV2	TGTGCCAGCAGTTCTGTGGCGGGAGATCGGGTTAGCAATCAGCCCCAGCATTTT	CASSSVAGDRVSNQPQHF
TRBD1	TRBJ1-2	few	TRBV19	TGTGCCAGTAGTCCTCAGGGGGTCGGCTATGGCTACACCTTC	CASSPQGVGYGYTF
TRBD2	TRBJ2-5	.	TRBV27	TGTGCCAGCAGGGATGAGCGGGAGCCGAGGGAGACCCAGTACTTC	CASRDEREPRETQYF
TRBD1	TRBJ2-1	.	TRBV6-1	TGTGCCAGCAGCAAGGCAGGGGGTACCTACAATGAGCAGTTCTTC	CASSKAGGTYNEQFF
TRBD1	TRBJ1-6	.	TRBV2	TGTGCCAGCAGGCCGACAGGGAGCTCTAATTCACCCCTCCACTTT	CASRPTGSSNSPLHF
TRBD2	TRBJ2-5	.	TRBV5-1	TGCGCCAGTCGGGGGACTAGCGATTCCTTGGAGCAGTACTTC	CASRGTSDSLEQYF
TRBD1	TRBJ1-1	few	TRBV7-2	TGTGCCAGCAGCTTAGCGACAGGGGGCACTGAAGCTTTCTTT	CASSLATGGTEAFF
TRBD2	TRBJ2-7	.	TRBV11-2	TGTGCCAGCAGCTTAGATGGGCGACTAGCGGACGAGCAGTACTTC	CASSLDGRLADEQYF
TRBD1	TRBJ2-7	.	TRBV27	TGTGCCAGCAGTTCTCGGGACAGGGGACATCCTTACGAGCAGTACTTC	CASSSRDRGHPYEQYF
.	TRBJ2-1	.	TRBV10-3	TGTGCCATCGCGGGCGCCAGCTCCTACAATGAGCAGTTCTTC	CAIAGASSYNEQFF
.	TRBJ2-7	few	TRBV6-1	TGTGCCAGCAGTGAACGGGGGACCCGATCCTACGAGCAGTACTTC	CASSERGTRSYEQYF
.	TRBJ2-5	few	TRBV28	TGTGCCAGCAGAGATGGGAGAATCCAAGAGACCCAGTACTTC	CASRDGRIQETQYF
TRBD1	TRBJ2-7	.	TRBV28	TGTGCCAGCAGTCCGGGACAGGGTTTGAGGGAGCAGTACTTC	CASSPGQGLREQYF
TRBD1	TRBJ2-1	.	TRBV18	TGTGCCAGCTCACCAGGGACAGGGAGTACCGTGAATGAGCAGTTCTTC	CASSPGTGSTVNEQFF
.	TRBJ2-1	once	TRBV28	TGTGCCAGCAGTGGGGCGGGAAGGTACAATGAGCAGTTCTTC	CASSGAGRYNEQFF
.	TRBJ1-6	few	TRBV7-9	TGTGCCAGCAGACTGAATAATTCACCCCTCCACTTT	CASRLNNSPLHF
TRBD1	TRBJ2-3	few	TRBV7-9	TGTGCCAGCAGCCCCAGACAGGGTACAGATACGCAGTATTTT	CASSPRQGTDTQYF
TRBD1	TRBJ2-3	few	TRBV29-1	TGCAGCGTTGAAGTCCAGCCGGGGACAGGGCTTCCAGATACGCAGTATTTT	CSVEVQPGTGLPDTQYF
.	TRBJ2-5	.	TRBV6-5	TGTGCCAGCAGTCAGCGACTCGACGCAGAGACCCAGTACTTC	CASSQRLDAETQYF
.	TRBJ2-7	.	TRBV10-3	TGTGCCATCAGTGCAACGACGGCGGGCCAGGGGCGCCCCGAGCAGTACTTC	CAISATTAGQGRPEQYF
.	TRBJ2-7	.	TRBV7-8	TGTGCCAGCAGCCCCATCCCTCCGGGAATCTCCTACGAGCAGTACTTC	CASSPIPPGISYEQYF